These 32 T cell receptor beta chains were sequenced from one sample in a study of immune characteristics of hereditary and idiopathic chronic pancreatitis. Method: immunoSEQ multiplex PCR; TCRdb's copy keeps in-frame clones and lacks some. The table records roughly 14,000 clones, 70% to 75% of them present only once. The pancreas tissue came from patients undergoing total pancreatectomy with islet autotransplantation. Sequences were obtained from pancreas tissue with hereditary chronic pancreatitis. These TCRs come from a human donor with chronic pancreatitis.

This clone was observed once. J is TRBJ1-5 and V is TRBV7-2; the D is unclear. V gave up 2 bases and J gave up 4 bases, with 12 bases separating them. From germline, CDR1 is SGHTA and CDR2 FQGNSA. This CDR3 is 15 amino acids long. The CDR3, as DNA: TGTGCCAGCAGCTTATCTTCCCCGTTAAATCAGCCCCAGCATTTT. The encoded protein is CASSLSSPLNQPQHF.

This clone was counted a single time. The J gene is TRBJ2-7, the V gene TRBV6-5; 13 bases agree with TRBD2. The CDR3 consists of 15 residues. CDR1 is MNHEY and CDR2 is SVGAGI in the germline V gene. Germline trimming cut 6 bases from V and 2 bases from J; bases unmatched to any gene: 4. The CDR3 nucleotides are TGTGCCAGCAGAGGCGGGACTAGCGGGACCTACGAGCAGTACTTC. Its translation is CASRGGTSGTYEQYF.

This clone was seen once. The CDR3 DNA is TGTGCCGGGTGGCGGGAGTTCAATGAGCAGTTCTTC. Its protein product is CAGWREFNEQFF. The rearrangement joins TRBV5-8 to TRBJ2-1; TRBD2 matches at 7 bases. The CDR3 is made up of 12 amino acids. Germline V CDR1 and CDR2: SGHTS, YDEGEE. V lost 10 bases, J lost 6 bases, and 7 bases stayed unmatched.

J is TRBJ2-7 and V is TRBV19; 7 nucleotides match TRBD2. V lost 8 bases to trimming and J lost 7 bases; unmatched junction nucleotides: 11. CDR1 is LNHDA, CDR2 SQIVND, per germline (reference sequence). This CDR3 is built from 13 residues. The CDR3 DNA reads as TGTGCCAGTCTCCGGAGGACTAGGAGGGAGCAGTACTTC. It encodes CASLRRTRREQYF.

This clone was counted once. The chain is built from TRBV7-6 and TRBJ2-5; D unresolved. Trimming took off 3 bases at V and 5 bases at J, with 10 bases between the two ends. Germline V gene data show CDR1 as SGHVS and CDR2 as FNYEAQ. There are 13 residues in the CDR3. CDR3 in amino acids: CASSFTVPETQYF. In nucleotides, the CDR3 is TGTGCCAGCAGCTTTACCGTACCGGAGACCCAGTACTTC.

In its sample, this clone was seen once. The genes are TRBV6-5 and TRBJ2-7; TRBD1 matches at 8 bases. This CDR3 has 15 amino acids. J lost 0 bases, V lost 2 bases, and 3 bases had no gene match. Looked up from germline, CDR1 is MNHEY and CDR2 is SVGAGI. CDR3 DNA: TGTGCCAGCAGTTACGGGGGGACAGGCTCCTACGAGCAGTACTTC. It specifies CASSYGGTGSYEQYF.

The chain links TRBV2 to TRBJ1-5; no clear D. The CDR3 extends over 12 amino acids. V was pared by 8 bases and J by 0 bases, with 5 bases between. CDR1 and CDR2 from the germline V gene are SNHLY and FYNNEI. CDR3 in DNA: TGTGCCAGCCGGGATAGCAATCAGCCCCAGCATTTT. It yields the protein CASRDSNQPQHF.

J is TRBJ1-5 and V is TRBV19; D is possibly TRBD1 (5 bases). The CDR3 loop spans 16 amino acids. V dropped 5 bases and J dropped 0 bases, with 14 bases sitting between them. Germline CDR1 and CDR2: LNHDA and SQIVND (reference sequence). The CDR3, as DNA: TGTGCCAGTAGTGTCCAGGGAGGAAATAGCAATCAGCCCCAGCATTTT. Translation gives CASSVQGGNSNQPQHF.

This chain joins TRBV28 and TRBJ2-5; 7 bases align to TRBD2. This CDR3 spans 14 amino acids. V gave up 6 bases and J gave up 1 base; unmatched junction bases: 5. The V gene's germline CDR1 is MDHEN and CDR2 SYDVKM. For the CDR3, the DNA is TGTGCCAGCAGATCAGCGGGGACCCAAGAGACCCAGTACTTC. It translates to CASRSAGTQETQYF. The full variable domain, rest sourced from reference TRBV28 and TRBJ2-5, is DVKVTQSSRYLVKRTGEKVFLECVQDMDHENMFWYRQDPGLGLRLIYFSYDVKMKEKGDIPEGYSVSREKKERFSLILESASTNQTSMYLCASRSAGTQETQYFGPGTRLLVL.

The chain recombines TRBV5-4 with TRBJ2-5, with TRBD2 matching 8 bases. The germline V gene encodes CDR1 SGHNT and CDR2 YYREEE (reference sequence). CDR3 length equals 15 residues. J gave up 4 bases and V 4 bases, and 9 bases lay outside the gene matches. The CDR3 loop is CASSPAGAGGETQYF. In nucleotides, the CDR3 is TGTGCCAGCAGCCCGGCTGGGGCGGGAGGAGAGACCCAGTACTTC. Together with reference TRBV5-4 and TRBJ2-5, the CDR3 gives the full variable domain: ETGVTQSPTHLIKTRGQQVTLRCSSQSGHNTVSWYQQALGQGPQFIFQYYREEENGRGNFPPRFSGLQFPNYSSELNVNALELDDSALYLCASSPAGAGGETQYFGPGTRLLVL.

Only one count was recorded for this clone. The rearrangement uses TRBV2 and TRBJ2-2; 8 bases line up with TRBD1. This CDR3 contains 16 residues. Germline V gene sequence: CDR1 SNHLY, CDR2 FYNNEI. The junction had 6 bases not matched to a gene; V was cut back by 6 bases and J by 0 bases. The CDR3 bases are TGTGCCAGCAGCGAACAGGGGGGCGCGAACACCGGGGAGCTGTTTTTT. This sequence encodes CASSEQGGANTGELFF. The full variable domain, completed using reference TRBV2 and TRBJ2-2, is EPEVTQTPSHQVTQMGQEVILRCVPISNHLYFYWYRQILGQKVEFLVSFYNNEISEKSEIFDDQFSVERPDGSNFTLKIRSTKLEDSAMYFCASSEQGGANTGELFFGEGSRLTVL.

This clone turned up a few times. The chain couples TRBV20-1 to TRBJ2-1; possibly TRBD2 for D (5 bases). This CDR3 spans 14 amino acids. Trimming left V 3 bases short and J 0 bases short, with 9 bases between. Germline V gene sequence: CDR1 DFQATT, CDR2 SNEGSKA (reference sequence). This chain's CDR3 is CSASTEDSYNEQFF. The CDR3 bases are TGCAGTGCTAGTACGGAGGACTCCTACAATGAGCAGTTCTTC.

V gene TRBV5-1 combines with J gene TRBJ1-4; D is unclear. Trimming left V 2 bases short and J 4 bases short, with 9 bases between. The CDR3 loop spans 14 amino acids. The germline gives CDR1 SGHRS, CDR2 YFSETQ. CDR3 region: CASSLGSLNEKLFF. In DNA form, the CDR3 reads TGCGCCAGCAGCTTAGGCAGCCTTAATGAAAAACTGTTTTTT.

This chain uses TRBV7-2 with TRBJ2-2; D not resolved. This CDR3 comprises 13 residues. V lost 4 bases and J lost 6, with 9 bases in between. The germline CDR1 and CDR2 sequences are SGHTA and FQGNSA. In DNA, the CDR3 is TGTGCCAGCAGCTATTATAGCCCCGGGGAGCTGTTTTTT. Residues: CASSYYSPGELFF.

CDR3 loop: CASSSAASGTYQETQYF. CDR3 bases: TGTGCCAGCAGCTCGGCGGCTAGCGGGACGTACCAAGAGACCCAGTACTTC. The chain is built from TRBV12-1 and TRBJ2-5; the D call of TRBD2 is as the table states it, not checked on the DNA. TRBV12-1 is marked as a pseudogene. The CDR3 consists of 17 residues.

The rearrangement links TRBV7-3 to TRBJ2-3, with TRBD1 as a possible D gene (5 bases). The germline V gene has CDR1 SGHTA and CDR2 FQGTGA. The length of the CDR3 is 16 residues. V was pared by 5 bases and J by 0 bases, with 15 bases between. The CDR3 loop reads CASSLGRSSSTDTQYF. CDR3 coding DNA: TGTGCCAGCAGCCTGGGGCGATCCTCTAGCACAGATACGCAGTATTTT.

The V and J genes are TRBV6-4 and TRBJ2-1; TRBD2 matches at 9 bases. This CDR3 has 15 residues. The germline CDR1 and CDR2 sequences are MRHNA and SNTAGT. The V gene end was trimmed by 5 bases and the J gene end by 5 bases; junction bases not matched to a gene: 7. CDR3 sequence reads: CASSNEAGGHNEQFF. For the CDR3, the DNA is TGTGCCAGCAGTAATGAAGCGGGAGGACACAATGAGCAGTTCTTC.

The chain couples TRBV28 to TRBJ1-5; 9 bases agree with TRBD1. The CDR3 length is 12 residues. The J segment lost 5 bases and the V segment lost 11 bases, leaving 4 bases of the junction unmatched. The germline CDR1 and CDR2 sequences are MDHEN and SYDVKM. The CDR3 DNA is TGTGCCGGTGGGACAGGGCATCAGCCCCAGCATTTT. This sequence encodes CAGGTGHQPQHF.

The J gene is TRBJ2-2, the V gene TRBV6-4; D gene ambiguous. Germline V lookup: CDR1 MRHNA, CDR2 SNTAGT. V shed 0 bases and J shed 5 bases, with 13 bases lying between them. The CDR3 has 16 amino acids. This CDR3 reads CASSDSHAGRTGELFF. The CDR3 nucleotides are TGTGCCAGCAGTGACTCGCACGCCGGGCGAACCGGGGAGCTGTTTTTT.

This clone rates as medium-sized. This sequence joins TRBV29-1 and TRBJ2-7, with 7 bases fitting TRBD2. The CDR3 covers 13 residues. V shed 4 bases, J shed 1 base, and the junction held 4 bases outside the gene matches. The germline V gene encodes CDR1 SQVTM and CDR2 ANQGSEA. The CDR3 region has the DNA TGCAGCGTTGTCAGCGGGATGTCCTACGAGCAGTACTTC. Translated, it gives CSVVSGMSYEQYF.

This clone is judged medium-sized (0.01 to 0.1%). V and J are TRBV6-4 and TRBJ2-2, with D unresolved. CDR1 and CDR2 from the germline V gene are MRHNA and SNTAGT. This CDR3 contains 14 residues. With 4 bases removed from V and 6 bases from J, the gap between germline ends came to 12 bases. As DNA, the CDR3 is TGTGCCAGCAGTGGGGCATCGGCATCCGGGGAGCTGTTTTTT. Protein: CASSGASASGELFF.

The gene calls are TRBV5-6 and TRBJ2-1; TRBD2 might be the D (6 bases). Germline CDR1 and CDR2: SGHDT and YYEEEE. The V end was cut by 2 bases, the J end by 2 bases, with 11 bases between. This CDR3 has 15 residues. CDR3 nucleotide sequence: TGTGCCAGCAGCTTATTCGGGGGTACCTACAATGAGCAGTTCTTC. Its protein is CASSLFGGTYNEQFF.

The chain has TRBV5-1 and TRBJ2-7, with D perhaps matching TRBD2 (5 bases). This CDR3 comprises 13 residues. Trimming removed 7 bases at V and 2 bases at J, with 13 bases between. Germline CDR1 and CDR2: SGHRS and YFSETQ. The CDR3 loop is CASRSSGTYEQYF. For the CDR3, the DNA is TGCGCCAGCCGTTCCTCGGGGACCTACGAGCAGTACTTC.

The V and J genes are TRBV4-1 and TRBJ1-5; the D gene is possibly TRBD1 (5 bases). In germline, CDR1 is MGHRA, CDR2 YSYEKL. Trimming pared 4 bases from V and 5 bases from J, leaving 9 bases between. CDR3 size: 13 residues. CDR3 sequence reads: CASSPSQDQPQHF. The CDR3 coding sequence is TGCGCCAGCAGCCCATCACAGGATCAGCCCCAGCATTTT.

Details on this clone: The germline gene is not matched at one end of the junction; a read error may be the cause. V usage is TRBV6-1 and J usage is TRBJ2-7, with D possibly TRBD2 on 6 matching bases. Germline CDR1 is MNHNS and CDR2 is SASEGT. This CDR3 comprises 15 residues. The DNA for the CDR3 is TGTGCCAGCATTGAAGTGGAGGGCGCGGACGACGAGCAGTACTTC. This sequence encodes CASIEVEGADDEQYF.

This chain connects TRBV5-1 to TRBJ1-1, with a possible D match to TRBD1 (6 bases). V was clipped by 0 bases and J by 6 bases, with 12 bases between them. CDR3 length: 14 residues. Germline assignment: CDR1 SGHRS and CDR2 YFSETQ. The chain's CDR3 is CASSLGGGNSEAFF. In DNA form, the CDR3 reads TGCGCCAGCAGCTTGGGAGGGGGGAATTCTGAAGCTTTCTTT.

The J gene is TRBJ1-4, the V gene TRBV7-9; no clear D. The germline V gene encodes CDR1 SEHNR and CDR2 FQNEAQ (reference sequence). The germline V and J ends were trimmed by 8 bases and 0 bases, with 10 bases remaining between them. The CDR3 length is 14 residues. DNA for the CDR3: TGTGCCAGCGTTGGGGAAGCAACTAATGAAAAACTGTTTTTT. This sequence encodes CASVGEATNEKLFF. Drawing the rest from reference TRBV7-9 and TRBJ1-4, the complete variable domain is DTGVSQNPRHKITKRGQNVTFRCDPISEHNRLYWYRQTLGQGPEFLTYFQNEAQLEKSRLLSDRFSAERPKGSFSTLEIQRTEQGDSAMYLCASVGEATNEKLFFGSGTQLSVL.

This chain joins TRBV14 and TRBJ1-1, with D perhaps TRBD1 (6 bases). CDR1 and CDR2 from the germline V gene are SGHDN and FVKESK. The CDR3 has 13 residues. V dropped 5 bases and J dropped 1 base, with 8 bases sitting between them. DNA for the CDR3: TGTGCCAGCAGCTTACAGGGGAACACTGAAGCTTTCTTT. It codes for CASSLQGNTEAFF.

In this sample, this clone turned up a few times. The rearrangement uses TRBV6-4 and TRBJ1-2, with a tentative D call TRBD1 (5 bases). Between the trimmed V and J ends, which lost 8 bases and 5 bases, there was a span of 15 bases. The germline gives CDR1 MRHNA, CDR2 SNTAGT. This CDR3 comprises 13 residues. This CDR3 reads CASSPQGGYGYTF. The CDR3 DNA reads as TGTGCCAGCTCACCTCAGGGCGGGTATGGCTACACCTTC.

The chain links TRBV9 to TRBJ1-1; the D gene is possibly TRBD1 (5 bases). CDR3 length equals 15 residues. In germline, CDR1 is SGDLS, CDR2 YYNGEE. Between the trimmed V and J ends, which lost 0 bases and 1 base, there was a span of 10 bases. CDR3 protein: CASSVDYRWNTEAFF. The CDR3 DNA reads TGTGCCAGCAGCGTAGATTACAGGTGGAACACTGAAGCTTTCTTT.

This clone was found once. The chain links TRBV27 to TRBJ2-1, with no clear D. V was shortened by 6 bases and J by 10 bases, with 4 bases between the two germline ends. The CDR3 has 9 amino acids. CDR1 MNHEY and CDR2 SMNVEV come from the germline V gene (reference sequence). The CDR3 sequence is CASSPEQFF. DNA for the CDR3: TGTGCCAGCAGCCCCGAGCAGTTCTTC.

This sequence joins TRBV2 and TRBJ2-5; no clear D. This CDR3 is built from 14 residues. V was pared by 2 bases and J by 7 bases, with 14 bases between. Germline V lookup: CDR1 SNHLY, CDR2 FYNNEI. This chain's CDR3 is CASSEIGRRGTQYF. CDR3 DNA: TGTGCCAGCAGTGAAATTGGCCGGCGAGGGACCCAGTACTTC.